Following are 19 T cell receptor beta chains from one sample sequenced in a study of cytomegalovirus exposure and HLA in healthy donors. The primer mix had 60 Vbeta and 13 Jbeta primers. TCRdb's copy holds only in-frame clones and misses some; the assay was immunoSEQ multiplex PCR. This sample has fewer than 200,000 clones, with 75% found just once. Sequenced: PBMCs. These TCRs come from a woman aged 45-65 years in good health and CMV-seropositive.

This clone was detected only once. CDR3 loop: CASSRTGPVGNTIYF. In DNA, the CDR3 is TGTGCCAGCAGCAGGACAGGGCCGGTTGGAAACACCATATATTTT. This rearrangement joins TRBV5-4 to TRBJ1-3; 8 bases line up with TRBD1. The J segment lost 3 bases and the V segment lost 4 bases, leaving 6 bases of the junction unmatched. This CDR3 is 15 amino acids long. Germline loops: CDR1 SGHNT, CDR2 YYREEE (reference sequence).

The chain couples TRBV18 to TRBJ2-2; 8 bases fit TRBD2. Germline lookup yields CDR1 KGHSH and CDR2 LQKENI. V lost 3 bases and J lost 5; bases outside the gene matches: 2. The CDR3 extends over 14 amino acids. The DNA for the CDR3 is TGTGCCAGCTCACCCCAGCGGGGGACCGGGGAGCTGTTTTTT. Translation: CASSPQRGTGELFF.

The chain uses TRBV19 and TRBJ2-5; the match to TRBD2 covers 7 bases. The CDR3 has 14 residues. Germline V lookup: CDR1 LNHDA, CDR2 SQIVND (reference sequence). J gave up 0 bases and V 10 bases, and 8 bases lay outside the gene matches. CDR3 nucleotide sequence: TGTGCCACAAGTATAGGGACTAACCAAGAGACCCAGTACTTC. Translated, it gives CATSIGTNQETQYF.

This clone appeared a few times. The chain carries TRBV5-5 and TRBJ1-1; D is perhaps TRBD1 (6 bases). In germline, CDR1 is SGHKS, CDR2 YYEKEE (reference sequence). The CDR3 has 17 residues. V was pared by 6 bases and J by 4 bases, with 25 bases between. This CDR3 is CASTHFRDKPSLTEAFF. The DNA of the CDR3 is TGTGCCAGCACGCATTTTCGGGACAAACCCTCTCTCACTGAAGCTTTCTTT.

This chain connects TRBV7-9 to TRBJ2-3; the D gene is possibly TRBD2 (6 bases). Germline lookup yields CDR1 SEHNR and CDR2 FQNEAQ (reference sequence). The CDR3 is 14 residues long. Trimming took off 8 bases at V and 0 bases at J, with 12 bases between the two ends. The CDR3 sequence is CASRGGASTDTQYF. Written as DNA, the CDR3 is TGTGCCAGCCGCGGAGGGGCTAGCACAGATACGCAGTATTTT.

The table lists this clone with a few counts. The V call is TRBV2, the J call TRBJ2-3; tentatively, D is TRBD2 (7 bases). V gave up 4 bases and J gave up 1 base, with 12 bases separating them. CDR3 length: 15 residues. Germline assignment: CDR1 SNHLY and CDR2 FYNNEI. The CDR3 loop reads CASSVTGGGTDTQYF. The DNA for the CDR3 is TGTGCCAGCAGTGTTACGGGGGGCGGCACAGATACGCAGTATTTT.

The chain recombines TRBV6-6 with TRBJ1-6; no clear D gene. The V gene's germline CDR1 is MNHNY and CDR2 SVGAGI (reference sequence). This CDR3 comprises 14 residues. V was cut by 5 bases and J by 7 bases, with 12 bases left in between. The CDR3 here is CASSASRENSPLHF. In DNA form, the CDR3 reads TGTGCCAGCAGTGCGTCCCGGGAGAATTCACCCCTCCACTTT.

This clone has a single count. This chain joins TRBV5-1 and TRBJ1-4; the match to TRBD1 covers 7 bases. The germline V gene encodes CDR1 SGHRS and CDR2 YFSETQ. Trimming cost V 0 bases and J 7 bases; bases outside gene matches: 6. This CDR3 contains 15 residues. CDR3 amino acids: CASSLAQGGFEKLFF. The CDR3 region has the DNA TGCGCCAGCAGCTTGGCCCAGGGGGGCTTTGAAAAACTGTTTTTT.

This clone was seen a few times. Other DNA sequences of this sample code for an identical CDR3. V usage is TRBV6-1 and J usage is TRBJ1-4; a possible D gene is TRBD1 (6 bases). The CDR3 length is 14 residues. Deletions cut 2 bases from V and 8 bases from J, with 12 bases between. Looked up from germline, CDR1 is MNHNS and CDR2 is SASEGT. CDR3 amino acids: CASSEPATGEKLFF. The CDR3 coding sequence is TGTGCCAGCAGTGAACCCGCCACAGGGGAAAAACTGTTTTTT.

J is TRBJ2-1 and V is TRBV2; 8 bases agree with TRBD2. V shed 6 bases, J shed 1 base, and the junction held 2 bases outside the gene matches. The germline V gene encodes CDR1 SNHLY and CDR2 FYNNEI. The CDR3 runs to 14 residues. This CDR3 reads CASRRGVSYNEQFF. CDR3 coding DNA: TGTGCCAGCAGGCGGGGGGTTTCCTACAATGAGCAGTTCTTC.

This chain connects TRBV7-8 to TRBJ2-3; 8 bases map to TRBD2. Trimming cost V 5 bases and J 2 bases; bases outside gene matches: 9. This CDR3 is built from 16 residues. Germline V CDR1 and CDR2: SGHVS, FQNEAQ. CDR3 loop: CASSVRGGTSTDTQYF. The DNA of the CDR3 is TGTGCCAGCAGCGTCCGGGGGGGGACTTCCACAGATACGCAGTATTTT.

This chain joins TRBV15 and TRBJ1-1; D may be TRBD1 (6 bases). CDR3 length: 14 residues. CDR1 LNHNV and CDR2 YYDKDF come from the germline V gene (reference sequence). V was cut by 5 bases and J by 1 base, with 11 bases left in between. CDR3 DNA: TGTGCCACCAGCGTCGGACAGAGGAACACTGAAGCTTTCTTT. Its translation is CATSVGQRNTEAFF. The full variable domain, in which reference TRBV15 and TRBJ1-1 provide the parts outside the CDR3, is DAMVIQNPRYQVTQFGKPVTLSCSQTLNHNVMYWYQQKSSQAPKLLFHYYDKDFNNEADTPDNFQSRRPNTSFCFLDIRSPGLGDTAMYLCATSVGQRNTEAFFGQGTRLTVV.

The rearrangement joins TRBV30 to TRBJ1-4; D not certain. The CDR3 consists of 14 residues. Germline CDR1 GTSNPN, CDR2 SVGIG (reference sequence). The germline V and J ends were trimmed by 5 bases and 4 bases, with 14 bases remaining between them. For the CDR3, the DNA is TGTGCCTGGTCGACGGGTACCCATAATGAAAAACTGTTTTTT. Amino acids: CAWSTGTHNEKLFF. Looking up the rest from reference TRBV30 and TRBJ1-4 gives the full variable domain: SQTIHQWPATLVQPVGSPLSLECTVEGTSNPNLYWYRQAAGRGLQLLFYSVGIGQISSEVPQNLSASRPQDRQFILSSKKLLLSDSGFYLCAWSTGTHNEKLFFGSGTQLSVL.

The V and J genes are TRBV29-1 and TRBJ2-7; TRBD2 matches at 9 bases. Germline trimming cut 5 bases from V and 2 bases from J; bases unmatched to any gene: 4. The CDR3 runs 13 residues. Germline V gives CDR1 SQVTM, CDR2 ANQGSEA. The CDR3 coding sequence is TGCAGCGTTACTAGCGGGCTAGCCTACGAGCAGTACTTC. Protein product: CSVTSGLAYEQYF.

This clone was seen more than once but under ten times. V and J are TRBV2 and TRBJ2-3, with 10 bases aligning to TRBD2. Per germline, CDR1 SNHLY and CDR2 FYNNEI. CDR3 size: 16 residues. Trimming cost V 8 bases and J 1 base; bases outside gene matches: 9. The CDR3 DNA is TGTGCCAGCGGCTGGGCTAGCGGGGGAGGCACAGATACGCAGTATTTT. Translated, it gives CASGWASGGGTDTQYF. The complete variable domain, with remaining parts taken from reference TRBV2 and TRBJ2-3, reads EPEVTQTPSHQVTQMGQEVILRCVPISNHLYFYWYRQILGQKVEFLVSFYNNEISEKSEIFDDQFSVERPDGSNFTLKIRSTKLEDSAMYFCASGWASGGGTDTQYFGPGTRLTVL.

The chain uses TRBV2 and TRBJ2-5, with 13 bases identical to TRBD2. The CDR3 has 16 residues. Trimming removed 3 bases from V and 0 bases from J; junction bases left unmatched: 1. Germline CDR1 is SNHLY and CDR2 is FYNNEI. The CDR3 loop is CASSETSGGYQETQYF. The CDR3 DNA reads TGTGCCAGCAGTGAGACTAGCGGGGGGTACCAAGAGACCCAGTACTTC.

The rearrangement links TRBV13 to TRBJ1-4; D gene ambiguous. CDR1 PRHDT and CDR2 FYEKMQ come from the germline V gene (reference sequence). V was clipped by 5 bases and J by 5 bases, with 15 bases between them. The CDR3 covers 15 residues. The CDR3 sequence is CASSDRQNSNEKLFF. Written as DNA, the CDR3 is TGTGCCAGCAGCGACCGACAAAATTCCAATGAAAAACTGTTTTTT.

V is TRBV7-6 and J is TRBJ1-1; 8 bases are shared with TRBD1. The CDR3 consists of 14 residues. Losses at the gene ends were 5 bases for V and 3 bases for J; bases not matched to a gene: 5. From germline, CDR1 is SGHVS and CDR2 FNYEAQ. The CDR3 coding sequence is TGTGCCAGCAGCGTGGGGACAGGAGACACTGAAGCTTTCTTT. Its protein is CASSVGTGDTEAFF.

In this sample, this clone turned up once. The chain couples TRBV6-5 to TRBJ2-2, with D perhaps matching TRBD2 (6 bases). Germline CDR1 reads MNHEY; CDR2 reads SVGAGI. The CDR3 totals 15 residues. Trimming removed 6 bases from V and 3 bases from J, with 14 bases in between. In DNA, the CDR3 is TGTGCCAGCAGCCCCTGGGACTTCCACACCGGGGAGCTGTTTTTT. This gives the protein CASSPWDFHTGELFF.